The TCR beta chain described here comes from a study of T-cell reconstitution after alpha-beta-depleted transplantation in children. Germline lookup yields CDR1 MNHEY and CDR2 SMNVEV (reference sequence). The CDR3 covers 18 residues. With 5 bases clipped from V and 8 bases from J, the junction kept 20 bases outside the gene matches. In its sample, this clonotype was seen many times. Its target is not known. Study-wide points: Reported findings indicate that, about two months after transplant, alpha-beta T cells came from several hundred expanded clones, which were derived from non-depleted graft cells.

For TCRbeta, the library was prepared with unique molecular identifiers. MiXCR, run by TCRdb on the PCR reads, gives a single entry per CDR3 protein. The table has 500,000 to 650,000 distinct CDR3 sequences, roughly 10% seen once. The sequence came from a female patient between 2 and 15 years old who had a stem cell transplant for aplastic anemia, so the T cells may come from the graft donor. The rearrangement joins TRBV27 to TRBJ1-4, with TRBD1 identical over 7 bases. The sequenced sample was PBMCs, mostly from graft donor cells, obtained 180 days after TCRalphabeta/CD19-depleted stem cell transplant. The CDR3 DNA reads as TGTGCCAGCAGTCCGACAGGGCCTTCACTACAGGGTGACGAAAAACTGTTTTTT. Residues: CASSPTGPSLQGDEKLFF. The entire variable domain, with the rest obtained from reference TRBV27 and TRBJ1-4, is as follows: EAQVTQNPRYLITVTGKKLTVTCSQNMNHEYMSWYRQDPGLGLRQIYYSMNVEVTDKGDVPEGYKVSRKEKRNFPLILESPSPNQTSLYFCASSPTGPSLQGDEKLFFGSGTQLSVL.